This T cell receptor (beta chain) derives from a study of cytomegalovirus exposure and HLA in healthy donors. Overall study findings and caveats: Altogether, 160 or so TCR beta chains were recorded as cytomegalovirus-associated. Later on, analysis showed that most CMV-associated TCR beta chains appeared to be HLA-restricted.

The CDR3 extends over 14 amino acids. Germline loops: CDR1 SSHAT, CDR2 FNYEAQ (reference sequence). Concerning this clone: Its antigen remains unknown. The germline gene is not matched at one end of the junction; a read error may be the cause.

13 Jbeta primers and 60 Vbeta primers were used for the PCR. Some clones are missing from TCRdb's copy, which holds only in-frame ones; the method was immunoSEQ multiplex PCR. The sample records 120,000 to 150,000 clones, over 60% being singletons. The material sequenced was PBMCs. The sequence was collected from a woman aged 45-60 years in good health and CMV-seronegative. The gene calls are TRBV7-7 and TRBJ2-5, with D perhaps matching TRBD1 (6 bases). The CDR3: CASKMDRYQETQYF. The CDR3 nucleotides read TGTGCTAGCAAGATGGACAGATACCAAGAGACCCAGTACTTC.